The clone carrying this TCR beta chain showed up many times. No antigen is known for it. This beta chain was picked up by a library intended for alpha chains and is off target, so its count carries little meaning. The ends lost 5 bases at V and 2 bases at J; junction bases unmatched: 8. CDR1 and CDR2 from the germline V gene are SGHRS and YFSETQ. The CDR3 loop spans 15 amino acids. Time point denoted: sample taken at primary tumor resection. In each case, whole RNA from tumor, nontumor lung or frozen PBMC was sequenced unsorted. A unique molecular identifier was attached to every TCR cDNA molecule. TCRdb re-derived calls from the 5' RACE reads in MiXCR, one entry per CDR3 protein. The table shows 10,000 to 11,000 distinct CDR3 sequences, with roughly 6.3% occurring only once. This sample is drawn from a study of spatial heterogeneity in lung cancer. The wider study: The study consistently detected more beta-chain than alpha-chain sequences. Each unique TCR and UMI combination was seen more than ten times on average in raw reads.

General observations from the study: Among blood samples, ubiquitous expanded tumor TCRs appeared more at resection than at follow-up.

The origin of this receptor is a male donor with early-stage non-small cell lung cancer. The rearrangement uses TRBV5-1 and TRBJ2-3; TRBD1 matches at 7 bases. The sequencing used PBMCs, collected at surgery. The DNA for the CDR3 is TGCGCCAGCAGTTCCCTCGGGACAGACACAGATACGCAGTATTTT. It encodes CASSSLGTDTDTQYF.